These 18 T cell receptor beta chains were all obtained from the same sample, sequenced in a study of T-cell memory formation after mild COVID-19. Via MiXCR, TCRdb re-called the 5' RACE reads, giving one row per CDR3 protein. The table lists fewer than 95,000 distinct CDR3 sequences, about 13% of them singletons. Source material: PBMCs or a T cell subset sorted from them (not recorded which). Receptors originate from an adult woman who had mild COVID-19 (a few samples of this study predate the infection). Cell type and time point are not known.

This clonotype was counted only a few times. The chain is built from TRBV7-8 and TRBJ2-7; D call uncertain. The germline V gene has CDR1 SGHVS and CDR2 FQNEAQ. The V and J ends lost 1 base and 6 bases respectively, with 13 bases between them. This CDR3 has 14 residues. Here the CDR3 reads CASSLVPFTSEQYF. The CDR3 DNA reads as TGTGCCAGCAGCTTAGTGCCCTTTACTTCCGAGCAGTACTTC.

V gene TRBV29-1 combines with J gene TRBJ2-6; 9 bases match TRBD1. From germline, CDR1 is SQVTM and CDR2 ANQGSEA. Trimming took 6 bases from V and 0 from J; bases not matched to a gene: 9. This CDR3 has 17 residues. The CDR3 region is CSVSQGALPSGANVLTF. The CDR3 DNA is TGCAGCGTCTCACAGGGGGCCCTTCCCTCTGGGGCCAACGTCCTGACTTTC.

V and J are TRBV7-9 and TRBJ2-5; the D gene is possibly TRBD2 (6 bases). The CDR3 loop spans 16 amino acids. The V and J ends lost 3 bases and 0 bases respectively, with 14 bases between them. CDR1 is SEHNR and CDR2 is FQNEAQ in the germline V gene (reference sequence). DNA for the CDR3: TGTGCCAGCAGCTTTACGGGAGCCCCGTACCAAGAGACCCAGTACTTC. It yields the protein CASSFTGAPYQETQYF.

DNA of the CDR3: TGTGCCAGCAGTTACTCCGTTAACAATGAGCAGTTCTTC. Amino acid sequence: CASSYSVNNEQFF. This chain uses TRBV6-5 with TRBJ2-1, with D unresolved. V lost 0 bases and J 5 bases, leaving 5 bases between the germline ends. This CDR3 has 13 amino acids. CDR1 is MNHEY and CDR2 is SVGAGI in the germline V gene.

This clonotype was found a few times. The V call is TRBV12-3 or TRBV12-4, the J call TRBJ1-3, with TRBD1 as a possible D gene (5 bases). Trimming took off 5 bases at V and 2 bases at J, with 16 bases between the two ends. CDR3 size: 16 residues. The DNA for the CDR3 is TGTGCCAGCAGTACAACAGGACATTCCGCTGGAAACACCATATATTTT. Amino acid sequence: CASSTTGHSAGNTIYF.

V and J are TRBV12-3 or TRBV12-4 and TRBJ1-4, with D possibly being TRBD1 (5 bases). The CDR3 is made up of 12 amino acids. The germline V and J ends were trimmed by 3 bases and 7 bases, with 6 bases remaining between them. The CDR3 nucleotides read TGTGCCAGCAGTTTTAGGGGTGAAAAACTGTTTTTT. This gives the protein CASSFRGEKLFF.

This clonotype occurred many times. V gene TRBV4-1 combines with J gene TRBJ2-7; a weak D match, TRBD1 (6 bases). CDR1 is MGHRA and CDR2 is YSYEKL in the germline V gene. V was pared by 0 bases and J by 1 base, with 13 bases between. This CDR3 is built from 16 residues. The CDR3 reads CASSQDLETGSYEQYF. CDR3 nucleotides: TGCGCCAGCAGCCAAGATCTCGAGACAGGATCCTACGAGCAGTACTTC.

This clonotype occurred a few times. The chain has TRBV6-5 and TRBJ2-4; TRBD2 is a possible D gene (5 bases). Germline V gene sequence: CDR1 MNHEY, CDR2 SVGAGI. The length of the CDR3 is 15 residues. Deletions cut 4 bases from V and 2 bases from J, with 12 bases between. The CDR3: CASSLFGESKNIQYF. In DNA, the CDR3 is TGTGCCAGCAGTTTGTTCGGGGAGTCCAAAAACATTCAGTACTTC.

The rearrangement links TRBV29-1 to TRBJ1-1; D ambiguous. This CDR3 is built from 11 residues. Germline V gene sequence: CDR1 SQVTM, CDR2 ANQGSEA. V lost 6 bases and J 1 base, leaving 6 bases between the germline ends. Here the CDR3 reads CSVATNTEAFF. The DNA for the CDR3 is TGCAGCGTGGCCACGAACACTGAAGCTTTCTTT. The full variable domain, in which reference TRBV29-1 and TRBJ1-1 provide the parts outside the CDR3, is SAVISQKPSRDICQRGTSLTIQCQVDSQVTMMFWYRQQPGQSLTLIATANQGSEATYESGFVIDKFPISRPNLTFSTLTVSNMSPEDSSIYLCSVATNTEAFFGQGTRLTVV.

This chain links TRBV12-3 or TRBV12-4 with TRBJ1-5; D is possibly TRBD1 (5 bases). The V end was cut by 1 base, the J end by 0 bases, with 7 bases between. This CDR3 has 15 amino acids. The CDR3 DNA reads TGTGCCAGCAGTTTAGAGGGGTATAGCAATCAGCCCCAGCATTTT. This gives the protein CASSLEGYSNQPQHF.

This clonotype turned up a few times. The chain recombines TRBV5-1 with TRBJ2-3; 9 bases agree with TRBD1. Trimming took 4 bases from V and 5 from J; bases not matched to a gene: 8. The CDR3 length is 15 residues. Germline V gene sequence: CDR1 SGHRS, CDR2 YFSETQ. The CDR3 DNA is TGCGCCAGCAGCGACGGGACAGGGCAGGGAGATACGCAGTATTTT. Its protein is CASSDGTGQGDTQYF.

This clonotype was counted only a few times. This rearrangement joins TRBV4-1 to TRBJ2-7, with TRBD1 as a possible D gene (6 bases). Looked up from germline, CDR1 is MGHRA and CDR2 is YSYEKL. This CDR3 comprises 14 residues. The germline V and J ends were trimmed by 1 base and 4 bases, with 11 bases remaining between them. CDR3 protein: CASSQVVGAYEQYF. In DNA, the CDR3 is TGCGCCAGCAGCCAAGTAGTGGGGGCATACGAGCAGTACTTC.

The chain recombines TRBV20-1 with TRBJ2-7, with D tentatively TRBD1 or TRBD2 (5 bases each). Germline CDR1 reads DFQATT; CDR2 reads SNEGSKA (reference sequence). The V end was cut by 0 bases, the J end by 0 bases, with 12 bases between. The CDR3 is made up of 15 amino acids. CDR3 DNA sequence: TGCAGTGCTAGAGATCCCCGGGGCCTCTCCTACGAGCAGTACTTC. Amino acids: CSARDPRGLSYEQYF.

This sequence joins TRBV20-1 and TRBJ2-3, with 9 bases fitting TRBD1. After removal of 0 bases from V and 3 bases from J, the junction contained 10 bases not matched to a gene. CDR3 size: 17 residues. Germline values: CDR1 DFQATT, CDR2 SNEGSKA (reference sequence). The CDR3 loop is CSARDPHGTGKTDTQYF. CDR3 nucleotides: TGCAGTGCTAGAGATCCCCACGGGACAGGGAAGACAGATACGCAGTATTTT.

The chain employs TRBV30 and TRBJ2-2; D is uncertain. Germline V CDR1 and CDR2: GTSNPN, SVGIG (reference sequence). The CDR3 covers 13 residues. The V end was cut by 2 bases, the J end by 9 bases, with 13 bases between. DNA for the CDR3: TGTGCCTGGAGTATCACCTACGACCGGGAGCTGTTTTTT. It is translated as CAWSITYDRELFF. The variable domain in full, with the rest retrieved from reference TRBV30 and TRBJ2-2, is SQTIHQWPATLVQPVGSPLSLECTVEGTSNPNLYWYRQAAGRGLQLLFYSVGIGQISSEVPQNLSASRPQDRQFILSSKKLLLSDSGFYLCAWSITYDRELFFGEGSRLTVL.

The V gene is TRBV12-3 or TRBV12-4, the J gene TRBJ2-7; D is unclear. This CDR3 has 12 amino acids. V gave up 6 bases and J gave up 7 bases, with 13 bases separating them. The CDR3 loop is CASSQGRFEQYF. The CDR3 nucleotides read TGTGCCAGCAGCCAAGGACGGTTTGAGCAGTACTTC.

This clonotype was seen repeatedly, ten times or more. The chain uses TRBV29-1 and TRBJ2-3; TRBD1 is a possible D gene (6 bases). V was pared by 6 bases and J by 3 bases, with 19 bases between. The CDR3 loop spans 15 amino acids. Germline V gives CDR1 SQVTM, CDR2 ANQGSEA. The DNA for the CDR3 is TGCAGCGTCCTCAAGGGCCAAGGGACAACAGATACGCAGTATTTT. The encoded protein is CSVLKGQGTTDTQYF.

The chain recombines TRBV2 with TRBJ1-3; 9 nucleotides line up with TRBD1. CDR3 length equals 15 residues. Germline loops: CDR1 SNHLY, CDR2 FYNNEI. V shed 6 bases, J shed 3 bases, and the junction held 6 bases outside the gene matches. The CDR3 loop reads CASRGDRVFGNTIYF. In nucleotides, the CDR3 is TGTGCCAGCAGGGGGGACAGGGTCTTTGGAAACACCATATATTTT.